The present T cell receptor (beta chain) was sequenced within a study of CD8 T cells in ankylosing spondylitis. TCRdb re-analysed the 5' RACE reads in MiXCR, keeping a single row per CDR3 protein. The table has fewer than 250,000 distinct CDR3 sequences, roughly a tenth seen once. In its sample, this clonotype was seen many times. V was cut by 1 base and J by 8 bases, with 15 bases left in between. The CDR3 has 14 residues. CDR1 is SGHDT, CDR2 YYEEEE, per germline. The source of this sequence is a male donor with ankylosing spondylitis or in good health (not recorded which). The rearrangement links TRBV5-6 to TRBJ1-1; unclear D gene. The material sequenced was blood, either unsorted or a sorted T cell fraction (not recorded which). The CDR3 here is CASSLRGPDGEAFF. CDR3 sequence (DNA): TGTGCCAGCAGCTTGCGAGGCCCCGACGGGGAAGCTTTCTTT.